The next 31 T cell receptor beta chains were all read from a single sample in a study of T cell changes during pregnancy in multiple sclerosis. Profiled with immunoSEQ multiplex PCR; TCRdb holds only in-frame clones, not every one. The table shows 100,000 or so clones, with roughly 94% occurring only once. This specimen was peripheral blood, taken after pregnancy. The receptor set was obtained from a female donor in good health, enrolled as a control in a pregnancy study.

V and J are TRBV23-1 and TRBJ2-7; D gene unclear. TRBV23-1 is filed as an ORF, its function uncertain. The CDR3 totals 15 residues. The V end was cut by 2 bases, the J end by 2 bases, with 13 bases between. The CDR3 nucleotides are TGCGCCAGCAGTCAACCCCCGCGCCTAACCTACGAGCAGTACTTC. Its protein is CASSQPPRLTYEQYF.

This chain joins TRBV2 and TRBJ1-1; no clear D gene. Trimming removed 3 bases from V and 2 bases from J, with 7 bases in between. This CDR3 contains 13 residues. Germline V lookup: CDR1 SNHLY, CDR2 FYNNEI. The CDR3 bases are TGTGCCAGCAGTGAGCGGCACAACACTGAAGCTTTCTTT. Translation gives CASSERHNTEAFF.

This clone has a single count. This rearrangement joins TRBV15 to TRBJ2-3; 13 nucleotides align to TRBD2. The germline V gene encodes CDR1 LNHNV and CDR2 YYDKDF (reference sequence). The CDR3 runs 15 residues. J was trimmed by 2 bases and V by 8 bases; bases with no gene match: 4. CDR3: CATSGLAGATDTQYF. The DNA for the CDR3 is TGTGCCACCTCAGGACTAGCGGGAGCCACAGATACGCAGTATTTT.

The chain carries TRBV6-4 and TRBJ1-1, with a weak D call TRBD1 (6 bases). In germline, CDR1 is MRHNA, CDR2 SNTAGT. Trimming took off 3 bases at V and 10 bases at J, with 24 bases between the two ends. The CDR3 has 16 amino acids. CDR3 sequence reads: CASSDFRGWEIRGAFF. The CDR3 coding sequence is TGTGCCAGCAGTGATTTCAGGGGATGGGAAATTCGGGGAGCTTTCTTT.

V usage is TRBV27 and J usage is TRBJ1-4; D gene unclear. The germline V gene encodes CDR1 MNHEY and CDR2 SMNVEV (reference sequence). The CDR3 totals 14 residues. V was cut by 4 bases and J by 0 bases, with 6 bases left in between. The CDR3: CASSWRATNEKLFF. The CDR3 nucleotides are TGTGCCAGCAGTTGGCGGGCAACTAATGAAAAACTGTTTTTT.

This rearrangement joins TRBV27 to TRBJ2-2, with D possibly TRBD1 on 5 matching bases. The CDR3 spans 14 residues. The V end lost 6 bases, the J end lost 4 bases, and 12 bases lay between the germline ends. The germline gives CDR1 MNHEY, CDR2 SMNVEV (reference sequence). The CDR3 DNA follows: TGTGCCAGCAGAGCTAATAGGGGCACCGGGGAGCTGTTTTTT. Encoded protein: CASRANRGTGELFF.

This clone was found once. For the CDR3, the DNA is TGTGCCAGTTCTCGTTTCGGTGCAACTAATGAAAAACTGTTTTTT. Its translation is CASSRFGATNEKLFF. The chain joins TRBV19 to TRBJ1-4; D remains ambiguous. CDR1 and CDR2 from the germline V gene are LNHDA and SQIVND (reference sequence). V was clipped by 8 bases and J by 0 bases, with 13 bases between them. This CDR3 has 15 residues. Supplemented by reference TRBV19 and TRBJ1-4, the full variable domain reads DGGITQSPKYLFRKEGQNVTLSCEQNLNHDAMYWYRQDPGQGLRLIYYSQIVNDFQKGDIAEGYSVSREKKESFPLTVTSAQKNPTAFYLCASSRFGATNEKLFFGSGTQLSVL.

CDR3 loop: CASSLADFWESEQFF. In nucleotides, the CDR3 is TGTGCCAGCAGTTTAGCGGACTTCTGGGAATCTGAGCAGTTCTTC. The rearrangement joins TRBV28 to TRBJ2-1; D is perhaps TRBD2 (5 bases). The CDR3 runs 15 residues. V was clipped by 2 bases and J by 9 bases, with 17 bases between them. Per the germline V gene, CDR1 is MDHEN and CDR2 is SYDVKM.

CDR3 protein: CASSFGTSGRPSYNEQFF. The CDR3 DNA sequence: TGTGCCAGCAGCTTCGGGACTAGCGGGAGGCCATCCTACAATGAGCAGTTCTTC. The chain has TRBV5-6 and TRBJ2-1; 15 bases align to TRBD2. The germline CDR1 and CDR2 sequences are SGHDT and YYEEEE. Unmatched junction bases numbered 4, after V lost 2 bases and J lost 1 base. The CDR3 extends over 18 amino acids. Together with reference TRBV5-6 and TRBJ2-1, the CDR3 gives the full variable domain: DAGVTQSPTHLIKTRGQQVTLRCSPKSGHDTVSWYQQALGQGPQFIFQYYEEEERQRGNFPDRFSGHQFPNYSSELNVNALLLGDSALYLCASSFGTSGRPSYNEQFFGPGTRLTVL.

There are a few counts of this clone. The chain employs TRBV30 and TRBJ1-1; no clear D. The CDR3 totals 12 residues. Germline V CDR1 and CDR2: GTSNPN, SVGIG (reference sequence). V was cut by 2 bases and J by 2 bases, with 6 bases left in between. In DNA, the CDR3 is TGTGCCTGGAGTCAGTTCAACACTGAAGCTTTCTTT. Its protein is CAWSQFNTEAFF.

The chain carries TRBV7-2 and TRBJ1-5; a weak D match, TRBD1 (6 bases). Deletions cut 5 bases from V and 6 bases from J, with 20 bases between. The CDR3 runs to 16 residues. Per germline, CDR1 SGHTA and CDR2 FQGNSA. CDR3 in amino acids: CASSPWARGGGQPQHF. In nucleotides, the CDR3 is TGTGCCAGCAGCCCCTGGGCAAGGGGGGGAGGTCAGCCCCAGCATTTT.

V and J are TRBV6-1 and TRBJ2-5; no clear D. The CDR3 has 15 residues. V was pared by 6 bases and J by 5 bases, with 19 bases between. Germline V CDR1 and CDR2: MNHNS, SASEGT. The CDR3: CASRKREYLEETQYF. The CDR3 nucleotides read TGTGCCAGCAGGAAGCGAGAATATTTAGAGGAGACCCAGTACTTC.

This rearrangement joins TRBV11-2 to TRBJ1-4; D might be TRBD1 (6 bases). Germline loops: CDR1 SGHAT, CDR2 FQNNGV. V lost 1 base to trimming and J lost 4 bases, with 19 bases between them. The CDR3 covers 18 residues. CDR3 bases: TGTGCCAGCAGCTTAGGGAGGGGGGGCGCCAGTGTTAATGAAAAACTGTTTTTT. Its protein product is CASSLGRGGASVNEKLFF.

The chain recombines TRBV21-1 with TRBJ2-7; the listed D gene, TRBD2, was not tested against the DNA. TRBV21-1 is classified as a pseudogene. The CDR3 length is 16 residues. The CDR3: CASSKGGFLVRYEQYF. The CDR3 nucleotides read TGTGCCAGCAGCAAAGGCGGGTTCCTAGTACGGTACGAGCAGTACTTC.

V usage is TRBV27 and J usage is TRBJ2-7, with a tentative D call TRBD2 (6 bases). V was shortened by 0 bases and J by 3 bases, with 12 bases between the two germline ends. Germline V gene lookup returns CDR1 MNHEY and CDR2 SMNVEV (reference sequence). This CDR3 is built from 15 residues. The CDR3: CASSLSILTSYEQYF. Written as DNA, the CDR3 is TGTGCCAGCAGTTTATCCATCCTGACTAGCTACGAGCAGTACTTC.

This chain links TRBV28 with TRBJ2-3; 9 bases line up with TRBD2. V dropped 5 bases and J dropped 8; count of bases not matched to a gene: 14. The CDR3 runs to 16 residues. The V gene's germline CDR1 is MDHEN and CDR2 SYDVKM. The DNA for the CDR3 is TGTGCCAGCAGTGGTCTATCGCGGGAGGGCGGAGGTACGCAGTATTTT. This sequence encodes CASSGLSREGGGTQYF. The complete variable domain, with remaining parts taken from reference TRBV28 and TRBJ2-3, reads DVKVTQSSRYLVKRTGEKVFLECVQDMDHENMFWYRQDPGLGLRLIYFSYDVKMKEKGDIPEGYSVSREKKERFSLILESASTNQTSMYLCASSGLSREGGGTQYFGPGTRLTVL.

J is TRBJ2-7 and V is TRBV21-1; the table calls TRBD1, which could not be checked here. TRBV21-1 is deemed a pseudogene. The CDR3 is 15 residues long. The CDR3 DNA is TGTGCCAGCAGCAGGACAGGGAAGAGCTCCTACGAGCAGTACTTC. Protein: CASSRTGKSSYEQYF.

This chain joins TRBV15 and TRBJ1-5, with D tentatively TRBD1 (5 bases). In germline, CDR1 is LNHNV, CDR2 YYDKDF (reference sequence). Trimming took 5 bases from V and 3 from J, leaving 17 bases between them. This CDR3 has 16 residues. The CDR3 loop is CATSSVAAGPNQPQHF. The CDR3 coding sequence is TGTGCCACCAGCTCCGTGGCCGCAGGGCCCAATCAGCCCCAGCATTTT.

V gene TRBV28 combines with J gene TRBJ1-5; 8 positions agree with TRBD1. The CDR3 runs to 17 residues. The germline gives CDR1 MDHEN, CDR2 SYDVKM. With 5 bases clipped from V and 6 bases from J, the junction kept 15 bases outside the gene matches. The chain's CDR3 is CASSAARRGQIGQPQHF. In DNA form, the CDR3 reads TGTGCCAGCAGTGCCGCCCGCAGGGGGCAGATAGGTCAGCCCCAGCATTTT.

The rearrangement links TRBV7-2 to TRBJ1-2; maybe TRBD1 (5 bases). In germline, CDR1 is SGHTA, CDR2 FQGNSA. The CDR3 is made up of 12 amino acids. Trimming took 5 bases from V and 3 from J, leaving 7 bases between them. The CDR3 protein is CASSLRDYGYTF. Here the CDR3 DNA reads TGTGCCAGCAGCCTCAGGGACTATGGCTACACCTTC.

The chain's CDR3 is CASRLALGNEQFF. For the CDR3, the DNA is TGTGCCAGTCGCCTAGCGTTAGGCAATGAGCAGTTCTTC. This sequence joins TRBV19 and TRBJ2-1, with D perhaps matching TRBD2 (6 bases). CDR3 size: 13 residues. V was trimmed by 8 bases and J by 6 bases, leaving 14 bases between them. Per germline, CDR1 LNHDA and CDR2 SQIVND (reference sequence).

V gene TRBV2 combines with J gene TRBJ2-5; 7 nucleotides agree with TRBD2. The CDR3 length is 13 residues. The germline V gene encodes CDR1 SNHLY and CDR2 FYNNEI. Trimming took 3 bases from V and 4 from J; bases not matched to a gene: 2. CDR3 bases: TGTGCCAGCAGTGACAGGGAGGGAGAGACCCAGTACTTC. Its protein is CASSDREGETQYF.

The rearrangement joins TRBV7-9 to TRBJ2-7; D gene uncertain. Germline values: CDR1 SEHNR, CDR2 FQNEAQ (reference sequence). The CDR3 is 14 amino acids. V lost 5 bases to trimming and J lost 1 base, with 12 bases between them. The CDR3 DNA follows: TGTGCCAGCAGCCAGCAGGATAGGTCCTACGAGCAGTACTTC. Translated, it gives CASSQQDRSYEQYF.

The CDR3 nucleotides read TGCGCCAGCAGCCAAGACCCCCAGCGGGGGCAGTTCTTC. This encodes CASSQDPQRGQFF. The chain uses TRBV4-1 and TRBJ2-1; 7 bases match TRBD2. CDR3 length: 13 residues. The germline V gene encodes CDR1 MGHRA and CDR2 YSYEKL. V gave up 0 bases and J gave up 12 bases; unmatched junction bases: 5.

The rearrangement joins TRBV28 to TRBJ2-7, with 11 bases lining up with TRBD2. Trimming took 6 bases from V and 8 from J; bases not matched to a gene: 6. Germline assignment: CDR1 MDHEN and CDR2 SYDVKM. The CDR3 has 13 amino acids. The CDR3 here is CASRLAGGRKQYF. The CDR3 DNA sequence: TGTGCCAGCAGATTAGCGGGAGGGAGGAAGCAGTACTTC.

The rearrangement joins TRBV28 to TRBJ1-2, with D possibly matching TRBD1 (5 bases). This CDR3 has 14 amino acids. The V end lost 3 bases, the J end lost 10 bases, and 18 bases lay between the germline ends. The V gene's germline CDR1 is MDHEN and CDR2 SYDVKM. The CDR3 DNA is TGTGCCAGCAGTTTTGGGGTGGGTAACAGGTTCTACACCTTC. It yields the protein CASSFGVGNRFYTF.

The genes are TRBV6-5 and TRBJ1-5; 9 nucleotides line up with TRBD1. J gave up 4 bases and V 4 bases, and 8 bases lay outside the gene matches. The CDR3 extends over 16 amino acids. Looked up from germline, CDR1 is MNHEY and CDR2 is SVGAGI. CDR3 coding DNA: TGTGCCAGCAGTTCTAACAGGGGGCGAGGGAATCAGCCCCAGCATTTT. It encodes CASSSNRGRGNQPQHF.

J is TRBJ1-1 and V is TRBV2; D is unclear. The CDR3 has 13 amino acids. The germline V gene encodes CDR1 SNHLY and CDR2 FYNNEI. Trimming stripped 4 bases from V and 0 bases from J, with 6 bases between. DNA for the CDR3: TGTGCCAGCAGTGGACGGGTGAACACTGAAGCTTTCTTT. Protein product: CASSGRVNTEAFF.

A word on this clone: The identical CDR3 is also encoded by other nucleotide sequences in the sample. The chain joins TRBV4-1 to TRBJ2-1; TRBD2 matches at 7 bases. The V gene end was trimmed by 3 bases and the J gene end by 0 bases; junction bases not matched to a gene: 5. The CDR3 totals 16 residues. Germline CDR1 is MGHRA and CDR2 is YSYEKL. The CDR3 loop is CASSHASGSSYNEQFF. CDR3 coding DNA: TGCGCCAGCAGCCATGCTAGCGGTAGCTCCTACAATGAGCAGTTCTTC.

V usage is TRBV29-1 and J usage is TRBJ2-5; weak D call: TRBD2 (6 bases). Trimming took off 3 bases at V and 5 bases at J, with 13 bases between the two ends. Germline CDR1 reads SQVTM; CDR2 reads ANQGSEA. The CDR3 extends over 13 amino acids. CDR3 loop: CSVEPPGRETQYF. The CDR3 DNA reads TGCAGCGTTGAGCCCCCAGGGAGGGAGACCCAGTACTTC.

The genes are TRBV5-1 and TRBJ2-7; D ambiguous. This CDR3 is built from 13 residues. CDR1 is SGHRS and CDR2 is YFSETQ in the germline V gene. V gave up 4 bases and J gave up 2 bases, with 10 bases separating them. The DNA for the CDR3 is TGCGCCAGCAGCCGAGACGAGGCCTACGAGCAGTACTTC. Its protein is CASSRDEAYEQYF.